This TCR beta chain was profiled in a study of metastatic and nonmetastatic thyroid tumors (dated by TCRdb to 2020 to 2022). Study-level background: The researchers compared repertoires between peripheral blood samples and tumor or nodule tissue samples from patients with malignant or benign thyroid disease.

Library preparation used PCR. Sequencing was carried out with an Illumina HiSeq 4000. The TCR beta-chain CDR3 region of each patient was profiled by high-throughput sequencing. As for the original processing: Drawing on CDR3 differences between clinicopathological groups, the researchers built a classifier meant to tell apart patients with distant-metastatic papillary thyroid cancer. The Shannon index was used to assess repertoire diversity, and the Morisita-Horn index was used to assess tumor-blood repertoire similarity. Through fastp at Q25 and MiXCR, TCRdb rebuilt clones from the public reads, retaining in-frame beta chains. TCRdb assigned the V and J calls; the authors' analysis was not used. The sample profile shows around 28,000 clones; around 3.5% of them were found once. Jointly, the top ten make up approximately 3% of the sample. From its cysteine to its phenylalanine, the CDR3 spans 13 amino acids. Only the CDR3 DNA is retained, 39 bases long and in frame from the first base. Between the V and J ends, shortened by 6 bases and 3 bases respectively, the junction contains 10 bases.

No treatment had been received by any patient before thyroid surgery. Using T-cell receptor beta sequencing, the researchers looked back retrospectively at clinical samples from patients, gathered between the early 2010s and the late 2010s. Overall study results and their limits: In both blood and tumor samples, malignant tumors were reported to have significantly higher TCR beta diversity than benign nodules.

Details on this clone: Its specific antigen is unknown. Base quality data are lacking; no much larger clone is found one base away.

The sequence is built from TRBV12-3 or TRBV12-4 and TRBJ2-3; the D gene is perhaps TRBD2, from 5 matching bases. This sequence originates from a male donor with papillary thyroid cancer or a benign thyroid nodule (not recorded which). Some clones in this sample may be carry-over from other donors' samples. Material: blood. The CDR3 region has the sequence CASRSRGTDTQYF. At the DNA level, the sequence is TGTGCCAGCAGGTCTCGAGGGACAGATACGCAGTATTTT.